The source of this T cell receptor beta chain is a study of T cell changes during pregnancy in multiple sclerosis. Sequencing was performed with immunoSEQ multiplex PCR; in TCRdb, only in-frame clones are kept and a portion is missing. The data contain about 75,000 clones, 75% to 95% of them singletons. The CDR3 loop spans 15 amino acids. Germline V lookup: CDR1 SGDLS, CDR2 YYNGEE. The V gene lost 0 bases and the J gene lost 4 bases, with 11 bases spanning the gap. This TCR derives from a female donor with multiple sclerosis, enrolled in a pregnancy study. Material: CD4+ T cells from peripheral blood mononuclear cells, obtained before pregnancy. The chain employs TRBV9 and TRBJ1-5; no clear D. CDR3 loop: CASSVEPGRNQPQHF. CDR3 nucleotides: TGTGCCAGCAGCGTAGAGCCAGGCCGGAATCAGCCCCAGCATTTT.